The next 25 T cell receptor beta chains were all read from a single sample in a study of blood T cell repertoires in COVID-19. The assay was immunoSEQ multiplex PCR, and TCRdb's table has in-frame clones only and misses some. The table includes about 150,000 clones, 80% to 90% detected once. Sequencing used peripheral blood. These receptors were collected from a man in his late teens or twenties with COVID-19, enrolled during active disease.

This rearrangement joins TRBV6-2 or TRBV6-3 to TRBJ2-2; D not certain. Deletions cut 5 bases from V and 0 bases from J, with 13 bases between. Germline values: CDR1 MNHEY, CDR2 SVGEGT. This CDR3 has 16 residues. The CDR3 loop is CASSVPWAANTGELFF. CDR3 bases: TGTGCCAGCAGTGTACCTTGGGCCGCGAACACCGGGGAGCTGTTTTTT.

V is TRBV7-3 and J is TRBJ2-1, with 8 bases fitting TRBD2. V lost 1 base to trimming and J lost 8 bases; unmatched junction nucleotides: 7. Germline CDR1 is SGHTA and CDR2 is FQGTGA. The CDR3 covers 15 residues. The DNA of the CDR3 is TGTGCCAGCAGCTTAAGGGGCGGACTAGCCCATGAGCAGTTCTTC. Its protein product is CASSLRGGLAHEQFF.

DNA for the CDR3: TGTGCCTGGACCGACCGGCGGGACAGGCAAACTTATAATTCACCCCTCCACTTT. It is translated as CAWTDRRDRQTYNSPLHF. This sequence joins TRBV30 and TRBJ1-6; 8 bases map to TRBD1. The CDR3 has 18 residues. The germline CDR1 and CDR2 sequences are GTSNPN and SVGIG (reference sequence). Trimming cost V 4 bases and J 4 bases; bases outside gene matches: 15.

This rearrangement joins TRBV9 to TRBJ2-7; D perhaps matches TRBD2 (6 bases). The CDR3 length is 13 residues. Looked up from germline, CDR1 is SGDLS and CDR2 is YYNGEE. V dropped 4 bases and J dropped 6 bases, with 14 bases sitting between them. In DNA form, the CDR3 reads TGTGCCAGCAGCCACACCTTCGGGGGCGAGCAGTACTTC. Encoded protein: CASSHTFGGEQYF.

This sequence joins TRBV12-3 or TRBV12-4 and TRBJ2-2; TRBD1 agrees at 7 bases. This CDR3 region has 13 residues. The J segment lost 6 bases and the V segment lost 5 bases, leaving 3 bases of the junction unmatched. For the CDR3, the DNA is TGTGCCAGCAGTCTGACAGGGCCCGGGGAGCTGTTTTTT. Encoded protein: CASSLTGPGELFF.

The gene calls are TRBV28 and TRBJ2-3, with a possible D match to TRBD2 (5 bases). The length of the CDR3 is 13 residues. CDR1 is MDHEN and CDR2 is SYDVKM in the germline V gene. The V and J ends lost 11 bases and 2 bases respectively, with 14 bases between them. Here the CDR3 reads CASAAGITDTQYF. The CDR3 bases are TGTGCCTCAGCAGCCGGGATCACAGATACGCAGTATTTT.

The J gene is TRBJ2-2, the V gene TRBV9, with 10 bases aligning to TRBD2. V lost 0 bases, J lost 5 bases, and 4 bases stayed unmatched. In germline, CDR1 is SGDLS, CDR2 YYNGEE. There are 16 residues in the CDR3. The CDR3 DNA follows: TGTGCCAGCAGCGTAGGGGTACTAGCGGGAACCGGGGAGCTGTTTTTT. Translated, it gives CASSVGVLAGTGELFF.

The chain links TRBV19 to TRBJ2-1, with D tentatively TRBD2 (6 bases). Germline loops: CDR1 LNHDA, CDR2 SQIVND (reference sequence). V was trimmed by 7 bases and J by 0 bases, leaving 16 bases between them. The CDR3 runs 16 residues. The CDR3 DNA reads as TGTGCCAGTAAGGTAGTCGGGGGAAGCTCCTACAATGAGCAGTTCTTC. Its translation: CASKVVGGSSYNEQFF.

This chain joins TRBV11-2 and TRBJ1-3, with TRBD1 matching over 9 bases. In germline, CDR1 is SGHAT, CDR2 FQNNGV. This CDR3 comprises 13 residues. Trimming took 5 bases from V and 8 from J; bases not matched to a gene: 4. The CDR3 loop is CASSRQGEDTIYF. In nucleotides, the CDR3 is TGTGCCAGCAGCAGACAGGGGGAGGACACCATATATTTT.

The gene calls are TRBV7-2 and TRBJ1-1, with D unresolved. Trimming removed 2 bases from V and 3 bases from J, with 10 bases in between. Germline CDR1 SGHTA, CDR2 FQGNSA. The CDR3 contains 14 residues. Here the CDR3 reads CASSLSRGDTEAFF. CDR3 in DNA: TGTGCCAGCAGCTTAAGTCGCGGGGACACTGAAGCTTTCTTT.

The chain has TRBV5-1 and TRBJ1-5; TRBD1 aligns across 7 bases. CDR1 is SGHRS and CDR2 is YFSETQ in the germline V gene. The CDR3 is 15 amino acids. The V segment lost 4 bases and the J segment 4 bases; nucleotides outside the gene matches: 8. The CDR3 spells CASSPTGPTNQPQHF. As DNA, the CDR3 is TGCGCCAGCAGCCCGACAGGGCCCACAAATCAGCCCCAGCATTTT. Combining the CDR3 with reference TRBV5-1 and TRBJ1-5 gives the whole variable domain KAGVTQTPRYLIKTRGQQVTLSCSPISGHRSVSWYQQTPGQGLQFLFEYFSETQRNKGNFPGRFSGRQFSNSRSEMNVSTLELGDSALYLCASSPTGPTNQPQHFGDGTRLSIL.

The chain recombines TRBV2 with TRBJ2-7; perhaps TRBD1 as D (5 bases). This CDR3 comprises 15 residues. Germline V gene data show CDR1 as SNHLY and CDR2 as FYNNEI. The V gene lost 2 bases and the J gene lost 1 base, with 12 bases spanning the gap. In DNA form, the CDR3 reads TGTGCCAGCAGTGAATTTCTAGGACATTCCTACGAGCAGTACTTC. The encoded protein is CASSEFLGHSYEQYF.

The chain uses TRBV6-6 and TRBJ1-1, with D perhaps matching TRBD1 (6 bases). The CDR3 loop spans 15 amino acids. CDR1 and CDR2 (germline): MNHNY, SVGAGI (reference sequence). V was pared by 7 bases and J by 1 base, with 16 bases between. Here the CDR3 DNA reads TGTGCCAGCATCGGATTACAGGGCCGGAACACTGAAGCTTTCTTT. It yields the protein CASIGLQGRNTEAFF.

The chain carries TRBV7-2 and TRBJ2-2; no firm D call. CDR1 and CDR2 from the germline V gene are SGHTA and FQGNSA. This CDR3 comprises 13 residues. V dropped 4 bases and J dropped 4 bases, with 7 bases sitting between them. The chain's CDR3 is CASSSRSTGELFF. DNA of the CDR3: TGTGCCAGCAGCTCGCGGAGCACCGGGGAGCTGTTTTTT.

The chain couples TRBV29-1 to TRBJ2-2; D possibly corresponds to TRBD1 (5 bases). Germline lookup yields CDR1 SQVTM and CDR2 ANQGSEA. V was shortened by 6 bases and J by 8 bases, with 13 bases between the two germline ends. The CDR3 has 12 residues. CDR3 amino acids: CSVLGPLGELFF. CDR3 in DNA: TGCAGCGTCCTGGGGCCGCTTGGGGAGCTGTTTTTT.

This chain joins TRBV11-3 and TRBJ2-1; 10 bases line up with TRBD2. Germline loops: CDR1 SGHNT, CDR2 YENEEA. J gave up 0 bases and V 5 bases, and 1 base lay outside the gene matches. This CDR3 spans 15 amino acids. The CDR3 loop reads CASSPSGSSYNEQFF. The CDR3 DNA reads TGTGCCAGCAGCCCTAGCGGGAGCTCCTACAATGAGCAGTTCTTC.

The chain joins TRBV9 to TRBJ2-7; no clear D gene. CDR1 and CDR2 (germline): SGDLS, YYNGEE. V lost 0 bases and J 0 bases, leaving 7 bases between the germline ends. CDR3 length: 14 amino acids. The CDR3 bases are TGTGCCAGCAGCGTAGGCGCGAGCTCCTACGAGCAGTACTTC. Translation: CASSVGASSYEQYF.

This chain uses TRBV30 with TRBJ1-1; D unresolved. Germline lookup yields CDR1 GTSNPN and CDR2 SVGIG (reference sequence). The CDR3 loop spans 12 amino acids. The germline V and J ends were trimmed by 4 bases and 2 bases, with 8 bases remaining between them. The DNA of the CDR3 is TGTGCCTGGAATACAGCTAACACTGAAGCTTTCTTT. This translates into CAWNTANTEAFF.

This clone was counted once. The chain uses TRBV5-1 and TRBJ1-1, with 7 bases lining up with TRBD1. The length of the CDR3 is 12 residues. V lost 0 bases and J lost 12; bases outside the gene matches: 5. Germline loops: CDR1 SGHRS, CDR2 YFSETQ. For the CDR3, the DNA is TGCGCCAGCAGCTTGGCGACAGGGATAACTTTCTTT. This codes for CASSLATGITFF.

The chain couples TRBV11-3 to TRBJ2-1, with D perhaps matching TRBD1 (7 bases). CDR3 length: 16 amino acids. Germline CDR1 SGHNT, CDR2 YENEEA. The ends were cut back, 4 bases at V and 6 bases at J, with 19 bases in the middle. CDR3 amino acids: CASSSQGGRASNEQFF. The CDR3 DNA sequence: TGTGCCAGCAGCTCCCAGGGGGGTAGGGCTAGCAATGAGCAGTTCTTC.

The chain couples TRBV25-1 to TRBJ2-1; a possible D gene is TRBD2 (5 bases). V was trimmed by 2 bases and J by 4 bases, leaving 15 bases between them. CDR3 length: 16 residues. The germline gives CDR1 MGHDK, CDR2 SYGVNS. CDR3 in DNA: TGTGCCAGCAGTGAAAGATCGATAGCGTATTACAATGAGCAGTTCTTC. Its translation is CASSERSIAYYNEQFF.

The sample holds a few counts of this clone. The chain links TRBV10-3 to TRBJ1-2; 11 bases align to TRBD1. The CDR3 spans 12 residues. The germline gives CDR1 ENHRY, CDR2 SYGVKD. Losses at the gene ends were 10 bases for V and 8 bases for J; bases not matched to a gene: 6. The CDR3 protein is CATLDRGQGYTF. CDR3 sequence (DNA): TGTGCCACCTTGGACAGGGGGCAAGGCTACACCTTC.

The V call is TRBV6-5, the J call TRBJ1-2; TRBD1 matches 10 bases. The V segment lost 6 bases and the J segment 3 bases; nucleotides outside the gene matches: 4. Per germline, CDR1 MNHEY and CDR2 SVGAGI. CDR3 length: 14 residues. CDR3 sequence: CASRPGTGDYGYTF. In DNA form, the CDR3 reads TGTGCCAGCAGGCCCGGGACAGGGGACTATGGCTACACCTTC.

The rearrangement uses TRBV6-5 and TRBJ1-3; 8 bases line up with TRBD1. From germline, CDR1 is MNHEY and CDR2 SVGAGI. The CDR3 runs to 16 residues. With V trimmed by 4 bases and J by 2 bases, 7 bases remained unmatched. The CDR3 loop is CASSSQTGVTGNTIYF. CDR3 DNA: TGTGCCAGCAGTTCGCAGACAGGGGTAACTGGAAACACCATATATTTT.

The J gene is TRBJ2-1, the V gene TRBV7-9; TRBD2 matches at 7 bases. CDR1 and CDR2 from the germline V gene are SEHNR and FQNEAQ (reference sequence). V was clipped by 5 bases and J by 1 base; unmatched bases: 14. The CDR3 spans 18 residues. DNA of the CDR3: TGTGCCAGCAGCCTACTAAGGGGTGCGGGAGAGTCCTACAATGAGCAGTTCTTC. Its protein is CASSLLRGAGESYNEQFF.